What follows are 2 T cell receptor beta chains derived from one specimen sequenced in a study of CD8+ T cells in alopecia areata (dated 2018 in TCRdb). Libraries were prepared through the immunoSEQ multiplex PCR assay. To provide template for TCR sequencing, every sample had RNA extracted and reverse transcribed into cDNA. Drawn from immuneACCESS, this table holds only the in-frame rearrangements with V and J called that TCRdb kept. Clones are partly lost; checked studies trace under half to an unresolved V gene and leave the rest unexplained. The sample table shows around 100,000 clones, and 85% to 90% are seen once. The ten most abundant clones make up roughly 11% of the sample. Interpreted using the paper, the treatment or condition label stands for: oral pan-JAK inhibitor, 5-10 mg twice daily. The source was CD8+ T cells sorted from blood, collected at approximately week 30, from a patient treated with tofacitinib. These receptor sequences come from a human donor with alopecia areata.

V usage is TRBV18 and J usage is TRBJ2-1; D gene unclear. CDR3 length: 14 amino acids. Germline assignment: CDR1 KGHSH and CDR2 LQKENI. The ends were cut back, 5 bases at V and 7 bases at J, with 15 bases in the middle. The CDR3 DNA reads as TGTGCCAGCTCAGTCTTAGGTGGCGGAAATGAGCAGTTCTTC. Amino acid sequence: CASSVLGGGNEQFF.

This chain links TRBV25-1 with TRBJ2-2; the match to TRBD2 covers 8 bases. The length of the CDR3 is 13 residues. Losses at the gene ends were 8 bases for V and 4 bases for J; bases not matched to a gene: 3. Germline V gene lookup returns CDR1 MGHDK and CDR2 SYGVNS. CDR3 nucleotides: TGTGCCAGCCAGCGGGAGAGCACCGGGGAGCTGTTTTTT. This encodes CASQRESTGELFF.